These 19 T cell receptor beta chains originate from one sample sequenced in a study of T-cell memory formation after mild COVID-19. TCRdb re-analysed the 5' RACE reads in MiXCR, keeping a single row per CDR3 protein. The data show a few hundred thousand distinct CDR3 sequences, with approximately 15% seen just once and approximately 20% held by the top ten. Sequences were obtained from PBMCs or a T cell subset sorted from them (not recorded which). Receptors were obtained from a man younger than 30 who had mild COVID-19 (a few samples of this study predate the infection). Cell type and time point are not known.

CDR3 amino acids: CASSFSLTPNQPQHF. The DNA of the CDR3 is TGTGCCAGCAGCTTTTCTTTAACCCCCAATCAGCCCCAGCATTTT. The chain uses TRBV7-2 and TRBJ1-5; D unresolved. The CDR3 length is 15 residues. The germline V and J ends were trimmed by 3 bases and 3 bases, with 12 bases remaining between them. CDR1 is SGHTA, CDR2 FQGNSA, per germline.

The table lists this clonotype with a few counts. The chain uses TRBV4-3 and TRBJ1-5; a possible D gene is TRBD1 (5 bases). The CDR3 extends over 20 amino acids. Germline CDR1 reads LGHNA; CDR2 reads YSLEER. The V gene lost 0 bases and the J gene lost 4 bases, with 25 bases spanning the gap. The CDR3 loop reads CASSQDWEWGRRKVNQPQHF. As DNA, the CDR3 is TGCGCCAGCAGCCAAGATTGGGAATGGGGCAGGAGGAAAGTAAATCAGCCCCAGCATTTT.

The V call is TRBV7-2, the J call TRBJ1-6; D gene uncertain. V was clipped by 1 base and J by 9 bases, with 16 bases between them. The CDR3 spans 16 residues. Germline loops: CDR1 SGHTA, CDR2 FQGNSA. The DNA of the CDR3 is TGTGCCAGCAGCTTAGTTATGCGCAGGTCCGCTTCACCCCTCCACTTT. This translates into CASSLVMRRSASPLHF.

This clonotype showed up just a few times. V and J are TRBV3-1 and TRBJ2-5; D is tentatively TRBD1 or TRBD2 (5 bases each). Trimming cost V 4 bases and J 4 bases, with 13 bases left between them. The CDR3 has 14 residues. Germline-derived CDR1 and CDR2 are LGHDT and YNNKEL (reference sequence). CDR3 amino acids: CASSLRGVSETQYF. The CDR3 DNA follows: TGTGCCAGCAGCCTCCGGGGCGTTTCAGAGACCCAGTACTTC.

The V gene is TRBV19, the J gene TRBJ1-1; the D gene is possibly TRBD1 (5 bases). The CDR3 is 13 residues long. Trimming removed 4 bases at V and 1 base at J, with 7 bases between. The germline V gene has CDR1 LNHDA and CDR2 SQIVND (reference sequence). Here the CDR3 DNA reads TGTGCCAGTAGTACAGGGAGGAACACTGAAGCTTTCTTT. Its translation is CASSTGRNTEAFF.

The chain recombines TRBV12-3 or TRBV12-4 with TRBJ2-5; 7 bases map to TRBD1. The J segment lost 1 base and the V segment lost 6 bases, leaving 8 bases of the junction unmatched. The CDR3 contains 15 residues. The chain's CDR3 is CASRRLQGFQETQYF. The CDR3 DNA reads TGTGCCAGCAGGAGACTACAGGGGTTCCAAGAGACCCAGTACTTC.

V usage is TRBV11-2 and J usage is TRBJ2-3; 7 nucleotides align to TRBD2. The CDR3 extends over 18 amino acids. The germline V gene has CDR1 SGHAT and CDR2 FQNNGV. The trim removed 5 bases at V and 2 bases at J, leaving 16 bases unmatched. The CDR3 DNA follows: TGTGCCAGCAGCCTAAGGGGCGGGGGAAGGCTCAACACAGATACGCAGTATTTT. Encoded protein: CASSLRGGGRLNTDTQYF.

The CDR3 DNA follows: TGCGCCAGCAGCTTCCAGGGTATCTCCTACGAGCAGTACTTC. This encodes CASSFQGISYEQYF. The genes are TRBV5-1 and TRBJ2-7; possibly TRBD1 for D (5 bases). Trimming stripped 2 bases from V and 0 bases from J, with 9 bases between. The germline V gene has CDR1 SGHRS and CDR2 YFSETQ. The CDR3 has 14 amino acids.

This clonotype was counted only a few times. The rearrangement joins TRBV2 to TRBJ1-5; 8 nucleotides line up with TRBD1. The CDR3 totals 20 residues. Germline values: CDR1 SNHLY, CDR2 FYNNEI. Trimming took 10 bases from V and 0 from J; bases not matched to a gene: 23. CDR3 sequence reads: CATKTSRHPDRGYSNQPQHF. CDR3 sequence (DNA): TGTGCCACCAAAACCTCCCGACATCCCGACAGGGGTTATAGCAATCAGCCCCAGCATTTT.

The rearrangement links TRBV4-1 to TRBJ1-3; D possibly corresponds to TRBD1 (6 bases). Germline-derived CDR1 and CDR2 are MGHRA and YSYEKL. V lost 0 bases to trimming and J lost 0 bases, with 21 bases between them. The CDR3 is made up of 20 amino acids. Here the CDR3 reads CASSQDRARGQRLSGNTIYF. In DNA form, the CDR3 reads TGCGCCAGCAGCCAAGATCGGGCTAGAGGACAGCGGCTCTCTGGAAACACCATATATTTT.

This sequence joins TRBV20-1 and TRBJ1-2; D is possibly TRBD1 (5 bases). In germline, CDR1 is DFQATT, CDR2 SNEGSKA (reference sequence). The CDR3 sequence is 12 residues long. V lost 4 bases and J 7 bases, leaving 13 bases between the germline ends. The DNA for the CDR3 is TGCAGTGCTACTGACAGTCTGCTTGGCTACACCTTC. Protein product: CSATDSLLGYTF.

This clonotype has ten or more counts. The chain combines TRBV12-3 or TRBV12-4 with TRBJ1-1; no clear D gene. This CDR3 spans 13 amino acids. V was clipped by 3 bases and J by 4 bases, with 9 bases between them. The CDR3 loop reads CASSLGLGTEAFF. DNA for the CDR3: TGTGCCAGCAGTTTGGGGTTGGGCACTGAAGCTTTCTTT.

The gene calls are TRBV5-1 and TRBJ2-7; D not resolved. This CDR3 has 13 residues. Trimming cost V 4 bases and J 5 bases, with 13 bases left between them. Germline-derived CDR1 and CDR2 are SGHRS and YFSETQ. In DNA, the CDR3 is TGCGCCAGCAGCGGGCGGAATAGGCACGAGCAGTACTTC. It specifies CASSGRNRHEQYF.

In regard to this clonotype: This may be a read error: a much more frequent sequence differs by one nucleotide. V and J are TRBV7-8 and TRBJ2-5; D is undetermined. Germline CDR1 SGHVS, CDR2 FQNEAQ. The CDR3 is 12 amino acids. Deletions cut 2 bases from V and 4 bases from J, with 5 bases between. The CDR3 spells CASSLYGETQYF. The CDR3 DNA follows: TGTGCCAGCAGCTTATACGGAGAGACCCAGTACTTC.

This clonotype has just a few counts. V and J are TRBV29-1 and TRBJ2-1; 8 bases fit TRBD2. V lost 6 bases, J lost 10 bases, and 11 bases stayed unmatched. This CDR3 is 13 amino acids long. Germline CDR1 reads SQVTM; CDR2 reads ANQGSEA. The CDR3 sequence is CSVTHRGGIEQFF. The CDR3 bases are TGCAGCGTGACCCACCGGGGGGGGATAGAGCAGTTCTTC.

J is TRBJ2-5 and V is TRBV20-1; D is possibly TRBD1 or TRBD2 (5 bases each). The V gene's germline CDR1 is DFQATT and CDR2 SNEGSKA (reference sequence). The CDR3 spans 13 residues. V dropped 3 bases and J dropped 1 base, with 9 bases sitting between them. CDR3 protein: CSARFGAQETQYF. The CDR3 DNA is TGCAGTGCTAGGTTCGGGGCCCAAGAGACCCAGTACTTC.

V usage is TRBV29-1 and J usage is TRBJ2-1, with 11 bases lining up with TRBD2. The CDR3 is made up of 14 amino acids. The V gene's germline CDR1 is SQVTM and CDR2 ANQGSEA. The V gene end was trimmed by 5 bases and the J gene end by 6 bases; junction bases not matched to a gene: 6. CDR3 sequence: CSVWPGLAVNEQFF. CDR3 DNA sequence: TGCAGCGTTTGGCCGGGACTAGCGGTCAATGAGCAGTTCTTC.

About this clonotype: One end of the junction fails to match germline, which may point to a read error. The CDR3 sequence: CASSQVGDSDNEQFF. The CDR3 DNA reads TGCGCCAGCAGCCAAGTGGGGGACTCCGACAATGAGCAGTTCTTC. The chain recombines TRBV4-1 with TRBJ2-1, with a possible D match to TRBD2 (6 bases). In germline, CDR1 is MGHRA, CDR2 YSYEKL. The CDR3 length is 15 residues.

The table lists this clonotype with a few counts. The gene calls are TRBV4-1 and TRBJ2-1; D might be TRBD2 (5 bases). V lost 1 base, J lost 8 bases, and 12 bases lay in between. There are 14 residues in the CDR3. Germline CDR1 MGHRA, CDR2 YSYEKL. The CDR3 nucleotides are TGCGCCAGCAGCCAAGTAGGTGGTAGCGATGAGCAGTTCTTC. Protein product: CASSQVGGSDEQFF.